This is a list of T cell receptor beta chains from one sample in a study of cytomegalovirus exposure and HLA in healthy donors. Measured with immunoSEQ multiplex PCR; TCRdb has only the in-frame clones, and not every one. The table records around 97,000 clones, approximately 73% of them present only once. The sample taken for sequencing was PBMCs. The receptors shown here come from a woman between 18 and 30 years old in good health and CMV-seropositive. The CDR3 runs from the conserved cysteine through the conserved F or W. Fields, in order: clone size, D gene, J gene, V gene, CDR3 DNA, CDR3 protein. A D gene is named only where the DNA matches it firmly. Some rows have no size entry. The others give once, few or many, or a class for an expanded clone.

few,TRBD1,TRBJ2-7,TRBV7-6,TGTGCCAGCAGCCCCCGGGGACAGGGGGCTTACGAGCAGTACTTC,CASSPRGQGAYEQYF
NA,TRBD2,TRBJ2-1,TRBV5-1,TGCGCCAGCAGCTTAACCCCTAGCGGGGGTGACAATGAGCAGTTCTTC,CASSLTPSGGDNEQFF
NA,TRBD2,TRBJ2-1,TRBV11-2,TGTGCCAGCAGCCTGGGACTAGCGGCTTTGAATGAGCAGTTCTTC,CASSLGLAALNEQFF
NA,NA,TRBJ2-5,TRBV5-1,TGCGCCAGCAGCCAAAGCAGGGAGACCCAGTACTTC,CASSQSRETQYF
NA,TRBD1,TRBJ2-1,TRBV7-9,TGTGCCAGCAGCTTGGCGCGACCGGGACAGGGCTCCTACAATGAGCAGTTCTTC,CASSLARPGQGSYNEQFF
few,NA,TRBJ2-1,TRBV7-7,TGTGCTAGCAGCGAACTCCAGGATTACAATGAGCAGTTCTTC,CASSELQDYNEQFF
few,NA,TRBJ2-7,TRBV7-2,TGTGCCAGCAGCCTAGGGACTTCGCCGTCCGAGCAGTACTTC,CASSLGTSPSEQYF
NA,TRBD2,TRBJ2-1,TRBV6-5,TGTGCCAGCAGTAAACTAGCGGGAGGGGGGAATGAGCAGTTCTTC,CASSKLAGGGNEQFF
NA,TRBD1,TRBJ2-5,TRBV4-2,TGTGCCAGCAGCCAGGGACAGGACGGAGAGACCCAGTACTTC,CASSQGQDGETQYF
NA,TRBD2,TRBJ2-7,TRBV5-1,TGCGCCAGCAGCTGGGGTAGCGGGGGCCCCTACGAGCAGTACTTC,CASSWGSGGPYEQYF
NA,TRBD2,TRBJ2-7,TRBV9,TGTGCCAGCAGCGCCCGTAGCGGGGTCGGCTACGAGCAGTACTTC,CASSARSGVGYEQYF
NA,NA,TRBJ2-1,TRBV19,TGTGCCAGTAAACCGGGCCCAGGGGGGTTTGAGCAGTTCTTC,CASKPGPGGFEQFF
NA,TRBD1,TRBJ2-7,TRBV28,TGTGCCAGCAGTGGGCGGGACAGGGGAGCCTACGAGCAGTACTTC,CASSGRDRGAYEQYF
NA,NA,TRBJ1-5,TRBV6-6,TGTGCCAGCAGTTTAAATAGCAATCAGCCCCAGCATTTT,CASSLNSNQPQHF